The sequence of this TCR beta chain was determined in a study of cytomegalovirus exposure and HLA in healthy donors. Study findings and constraints: Segments of the TCR beta V type were, in most cases, productive about 87% or about 30% of the time in an earlier analysis.

The primer mix had 60 Vbeta and 13 Jbeta primers. The table came from immunoSEQ multiplex PCR; TCRdb's copy has only in-frame clones and leaves some out. The data hold approximately 160,000 clones, with approximately 80% observed a single time. A remark on this clone: No antigen is known for it.

V gave up 3 bases and J gave up 8 bases, with 6 bases separating them. Germline V gives CDR1 SGDLS, CDR2 YYNGEE. The CDR3 is 11 amino acids. The chain joins TRBV9 to TRBJ2-1, with D maybe TRBD2 (6 bases). The sequenced material came from PBMCs. The sequence was collected from a man younger than 35 in good health and CMV-seropositive. The CDR3 region is CASSGGDEQFF. The CDR3, as DNA: TGTGCCAGCAGCGGGGGGGATGAGCAGTTCTTC.